The rows below give T cell receptor beta chains drawn from one sample of a study of blood T cell repertoires in COVID-19. The table came from immunoSEQ multiplex PCR; TCRdb's copy has only in-frame clones and leaves some out. The sample contains 200,000 to 300,000 clones, roughly 85% of which appear only once. The sample comprised peripheral blood. The source of these receptors is a man over 45 with COVID-19, enrolled during active disease. The CDR3 runs from the conserved cysteine through the conserved F or W. Each record gives: J gene, V gene, clone size, D gene, CDR3 DNA, CDR3 protein. The D gene is left open where the match is weak. Where a row states a size, it is once, few, many or the class of an expanded clone; other rows omit it.

TRBJ2-3 TRBV7-9 once . TGTGCCAGCAGCTTAGACCGTACTAGCACAGATACGCAGTATTTT CASSLDRTSTDTQYF
TRBJ1-5 TRBV28 . . TGTGCCAGCAGTTTCCGGCAGGGAAGAGGACAGCCCCAGCATTTT CASSFRQGRGQPQHF
TRBJ1-2 TRBV2 . . TGTGCCAGCAGTGACAGATATGGCTACACCTTC CASSDRYGYTF
TRBJ1-1 TRBV27 . . TGTGCCAGCAGCCTACAGGGAATGTTAGGTGAAGCTTTCTTT CASSLQGMLGEAFF
TRBJ2-2 TRBV4-3 . . TGCGCCAGCAGCCAAGGATTGGCACAGAACACCGGGGAGCTGTTTTTT CASSQGLAQNTGELFF
TRBJ2-2 TRBV4-1 . . TGCGCCAGCAGCCAAGTTCCAAACACCGGGGAGCTGTTTTTT CASSQVPNTGELFF
TRBJ1-1 TRBV5-1 once TRBD1 TGCGCCAGCAGCTTGGGGACAGGTAATATGAACACTGAAGCTTTCTTT CASSLGTGNMNTEAFF
TRBJ1-2 TRBV30 once . TGTGCCTGGAGTGTAACAGGGCTCTCCTTC CAWSVTGLSF
TRBJ1-5 TRBV16 . TRBD1 TGTGCCAGCAGCCAATGGCAGGGGGCCGTTCAGCCCCAGCATTTT CASSQWQGAVQPQHF
TRBJ2-7 TRBV30 once . TGTGCCTGGAGTGGGGGCAACTCCTACGAGCAGTACTTC CAWSGGNSYEQYF
TRBJ1-5 TRBV18 . TRBD1 TGTGCCAGCTCAGGACAGGGTGGGAGCAATCAGCCCCAGCATTTT CASSGQGGSNQPQHF
TRBJ1-2 TRBV7-2 few . TGTGCCAGCAGCCCAATAGGGGGGGTTTATGGCTACACCTTC CASSPIGGVYGYTF
TRBJ2-7 TRBV7-9 . . TGTGCCAGCAACGACCTGGGACTGGGCGAGCAGTACTTC CASNDLGLGEQYF
TRBJ2-7 TRBV7-2 few . TGTGCCAGCAGCTTGGTTCAGGGACTCTACGAGCAGTACTTC CASSLVQGLYEQYF
TRBJ2-7 TRBV3-1/TRBV3-2 . TRBD2 TGTGCCAGCAGCATAGAGGGCGGGGGGCGTACCTACGAGCAGTACTTC CASSIEGGGRTYEQYF
TRBJ2-4 TRBV7-9 . . TGTGCCAGCAGCTTAACGTTCGCGGGACAGAAAAACATTCAGTACTTC CASSLTFAGQKNIQYF
TRBJ1-1 TRBV10-3 . TRBD1 TGTGCCATCAGTGCCACCGGGACAGGGTCGAACACTGAAGCTTTCTTT CAISATGTGSNTEAFF